This T cell receptor beta chain was captured in a study of siplizumab effects on memory and regulatory T cells. The data were produced by immunoSEQ multiplex PCR, yet TCRdb's version contains in-frame clones alone and is incomplete. The data contain some 100,000 clones, about 91% of them singletons. The CDR3 totals 15 residues. J gave up 1 base and V 5 bases, and 7 bases lay outside the gene matches. The germline V gene has CDR1 SGHVS and CDR2 FNYEAQ. Study-wide points: In the presence of siplizumab, alloreactive sequences traceable to unstimulated CD4+ memory cells were significantly reduced. Solely a minor proportion of alloreactive clones could be assigned to unstimulated subsets. Most proliferating CD4+ or CD8+ clones, roughly 80-95%, had no naive or memory assignment.

In the case of this clone: Its target is unknown.

Input material: CD4+ T cells sorted from blood. The chain has TRBV7-6 and TRBJ2-7; TRBD1 agrees at 8 bases. The clonotype was recovered from a human donor in good health. The CDR3 region has the DNA TGTGCCAGCAGCCTAGGGACAGGTCCTTCCTACGAGCAGTACTTC. Translating it yields CASSLGTGPSYEQYF.